These 6 T cell receptor beta chains originate from one sample sequenced in a study of blood T cell repertoires in COVID-19 (dated by TCRdb to the early 2020s). Library generation was performed with the immunoSEQ multiplex PCR assay. TCRdb holds this immuneACCESS table with in-frame rearrangements only. Some clones are missing; in checked studies, unresolved V genes explain under half, and the rest has no known cause. The sample table shows 35,000 to 50,000 clones, and around 89% are seen once. The ten biggest clones cover approximately 3% of the sample. The sequenced sample was peripheral blood. The source of these receptors is a man in his fifties with active COVID-19.

This chain uses TRBV18 with TRBJ1-5; D remains ambiguous. V dropped 2 bases and J dropped 1 base, with 9 bases sitting between them. This CDR3 is built from 15 residues. Germline V CDR1 and CDR2: KGHSH, LQKENI. This chain's CDR3 is CASSPSGRSNQPQHF. As DNA, the CDR3 is TGTGCCAGCTCACCATCCGGTCGGAGCAATCAGCCCCAGCATTTT.

The chain couples TRBV6-1 to TRBJ1-2, with D possibly matching TRBD1 (5 bases). V dropped 0 bases and J dropped 4 bases, with 18 bases sitting between them. The CDR3 totals 17 residues. The germline V gene has CDR1 MNHNS and CDR2 SASEGT. The CDR3 region is CASSEARVWGAGYGYTF. The CDR3 nucleotides are TGTGCCAGCAGTGAAGCACGTGTCTGGGGCGCCGGCTATGGCTACACCTTC.

This clone was picked up one time. This chain links TRBV19 with TRBJ1-4, with D possibly matching TRBD1 (5 bases). This CDR3 spans 15 amino acids. V lost 9 bases and J lost 0, with 14 bases in between. Germline CDR1 is LNHDA and CDR2 is SQIVND (reference sequence). The CDR3 DNA reads TGTGCCAGCGCGGGGACCGCTGCAACTAATGAAAAACTGTTTTTT. Its translation is CASAGTAATNEKLFF.

This clone is a singleton in its sample. The chain combines TRBV28 with TRBJ1-1; perhaps TRBD1 as D (6 bases). V shed 5 bases and J shed 8 bases, with 18 bases lying between them. The CDR3 runs 14 residues. Germline-derived CDR1 and CDR2 are MDHEN and SYDVKM. The CDR3 DNA sequence: TGTGCCAGCAGTAGGGGGGGGGCCCTTCTGGAAGCTTTCTTT. The encoded protein is CASSRGGALLEAFF.

The V call is TRBV19, the J call TRBJ1-2; 11 bases align to TRBD1. Germline CDR1 and CDR2: LNHDA and SQIVND (reference sequence). V gave up 7 bases and J gave up 5 bases; unmatched junction bases: 3. This CDR3 spans 13 amino acids. The CDR3 sequence is CASTRDRGYGYTF. The CDR3 nucleotides read TGTGCCAGTACCCGGGACAGGGGGTATGGCTACACCTTC.

The chain couples TRBV6-2 or TRBV6-3 to TRBJ1-1; 8 bases map to TRBD1. With V trimmed by 5 bases and J by 8 bases, 4 bases remained unmatched. CDR3 length: 12 amino acids. Germline lookup yields CDR1 MNHEY and CDR2 SVGEGT. CDR3: CASSRRGREAFF. The CDR3 bases are TGTGCCAGCAGTCGCAGGGGGCGGGAAGCTTTCTTT.